The 26 T cell receptor beta chains in this list originate from one sample, sequenced in a study of OX40 agonist ivuxolimab in advanced cancers. TCRdb keeps only in-frame clones here, not all; method: immunoSEQ multiplex PCR. This sample carries 60,000 to 100,000 clones, 84% of them seen once, and the ten largest clones take about 0.51%. The material was CD4+ or CD8+ T cells sorted from blood, obtained in a trial of the OX40 agonist ivuxolimab. The receptors derive from an adult with an advanced solid tumor such as melanoma, head and neck, liver or kidney cancer.

J is TRBJ1-6 and V is TRBV11-2; no clear D. Trimming cost V 1 base and J 7 bases, with 14 bases left between them. The CDR3 loop spans 16 amino acids. CDR1 and CDR2 (germline): SGHAT, FQNNGV. DNA of the CDR3: TGTGCCAGCAGCTTAGGTATGGGATCGGGGAATTCACCCCTCCACTTT. This sequence encodes CASSLGMGSGNSPLHF.

This chain uses TRBV18 with TRBJ1-2; no firm D call. The ends were cut back, 3 bases at V and 3 bases at J, with 11 bases in the middle. This CDR3 contains 14 residues. CDR1 and CDR2 from the germline V gene are KGHSH and LQKENI. CDR3 in DNA: TGTGCCAGCTCACCCCAGCGTGCGGACTATGGCTACACCTTC. Translating gives CASSPQRADYGYTF. Using reference TRBV18 and TRBJ1-2 for the parts outside the CDR3, the full variable domain is NAGVMQNPRHLVRRRGQEARLRCSPMKGHSHVYWYRQLPEEGLKFMVYLQKENIIDESGMPKERFSAEFPKEGPSILRIQQVVRGDSAAYFCASSPQRADYGYTFGSGTRLTVV.

This clone was recorded once. V usage is TRBV6-6 and J usage is TRBJ1-5; 7 positions agree with TRBD1. Germline CDR1 reads MNHNY; CDR2 reads SVGAGI (reference sequence). Trimming took 6 bases from V and 5 from J; bases not matched to a gene: 4. The CDR3 consists of 13 residues. Here the CDR3 reads CASSRGGDQPQHF. The CDR3 DNA reads as TGTGCCAGCAGCAGGGGGGGCGATCAGCCCCAGCATTTT.

V gene TRBV28 combines with J gene TRBJ1-6, with 10 bases fitting TRBD1. CDR3 length equals 17 residues. V dropped 2 bases and J dropped 7; count of bases not matched to a gene: 8. The germline V gene encodes CDR1 MDHEN and CDR2 SYDVKM. The CDR3 DNA follows: TGTGCCAGCAGTTTAAATGGATGGGACAGGGGCAATTCACCCCTCCACTTT. Encoded protein: CASSLNGWDRGNSPLHF.

The DNA of the CDR3 is TGTGCCATCAGTGAGTCGGAGGGGATGGGGGGTACGCAGTATTTT. Translation gives CAISESEGMGGTQYF. The chain combines TRBV10-3 with TRBJ2-3, with a weak D call TRBD2 (6 bases). The CDR3 sequence is 15 residues long. Germline lookup yields CDR1 ENHRY and CDR2 SYGVKD. Between the trimmed V and J ends, which lost 0 bases and 8 bases, there was a span of 15 bases.

This CDR3 reads CASSLGDTISYEQYF. The CDR3 DNA reads as TGCGCCAGCAGCCTCGGGGACACAATCTCCTACGAGCAGTACTTC. V usage is TRBV5-1 and J usage is TRBJ2-7; tentatively, D is TRBD1 (6 bases). The ends were cut back, 4 bases at V and 0 bases at J, with 14 bases in the middle. Germline V gives CDR1 SGHRS, CDR2 YFSETQ. This CDR3 region has 15 residues.

This clone was recorded once. The J gene is TRBJ1-6, the V gene TRBV5-1; 7 bases agree with TRBD1. Germline lookup yields CDR1 SGHRS and CDR2 YFSETQ. V shed 4 bases, J shed 7 bases, and the junction held 5 bases outside the gene matches. The CDR3 sequence is 14 residues long. This CDR3 is CASSPGQYNSPLHF. DNA for the CDR3: TGCGCCAGCAGCCCGGGACAGTACAATTCACCCCTCCACTTT.

A few counts support this clone. The CDR3 loop reads CASRPGQGVMNTEAFF. The DNA for the CDR3 is TGTGCCAGCAGACCGGGACAGGGGGTTATGAACACTGAAGCTTTCTTT. This rearrangement joins TRBV7-2 to TRBJ1-1; TRBD1 matches 11 bases. The ends lost 6 bases at V and 0 bases at J; junction bases unmatched: 6. In germline, CDR1 is SGHTA, CDR2 FQGNSA. The CDR3 loop spans 16 amino acids.

The rearrangement joins TRBV28 to TRBJ2-1, with a weak D call TRBD2 (7 bases). This CDR3 region has 12 residues. Trimming removed 8 bases at V and 5 bases at J, with 10 bases between. Germline-derived CDR1 and CDR2 are MDHEN and SYDVKM. CDR3 DNA sequence: TGTGCCAGCCACGGGGGGCACAATGAGCAGTTCTTC. Its translation: CASHGGHNEQFF.

V gene TRBV7-9 combines with J gene TRBJ2-5; 7 bases align to TRBD1. The CDR3 is 17 amino acids. Losses at the gene ends were 2 bases for V and 5 bases for J; bases not matched to a gene: 14. CDR1 is SEHNR, CDR2 FQNEAQ, per germline (reference sequence). The CDR3 DNA follows: TGTGCCAGCAGCTTATTTTCAGGGGGTCGGGGTAGTGAGACCCAGTACTTC. It specifies CASSLFSGGRGSETQYF.

This clone was observed a single time. The rearrangement links TRBV29-1 to TRBJ1-1; 7 bases agree with TRBD1. The germline V gene encodes CDR1 SQVTM and CDR2 ANQGSEA. The CDR3 length is 13 residues. The ends lost 5 bases at V and 4 bases at J; junction bases unmatched: 7. The CDR3 loop reads CSVKRQGGTEAFF. The CDR3 coding sequence is TGCAGCGTTAAAAGGCAGGGGGGCACTGAAGCTTTCTTT.

This sequence joins TRBV19 and TRBJ2-5; TRBD1 matches at 9 bases. J lost 0 bases, V lost 4 bases, and 6 bases had no gene match. There are 16 residues in the CDR3. Germline values: CDR1 LNHDA, CDR2 SQIVND (reference sequence). The CDR3 nucleotides read TGTGCCAGTAGTACGACAGGGGGAAGGTACCAAGAGACCCAGTACTTC. Protein product: CASSTTGGRYQETQYF.

This clone occurred once. This sequence joins TRBV4-2 and TRBJ2-1; D is ambiguous. Trimming shortened V by 3 bases and J by 11 bases, and 17 bases separated the two germline ends. There are 14 residues in the CDR3. Germline V gene lookup returns CDR1 LGHNA and CDR2 YNFKEQ. In nucleotides, the CDR3 is TGTGCCAGCAGCCAGGAAATGGTGAACTCAAAGCAGTTCTTC. Translation: CASSQEMVNSKQFF.

The V and J genes are TRBV5-1 and TRBJ2-7; 7 bases map to TRBD1. The length of the CDR3 is 15 residues. The germline V gene encodes CDR1 SGHRS and CDR2 YFSETQ. The ends lost 4 bases at V and 7 bases at J; junction bases unmatched: 14. CDR3 residues: CASSRQRQGLGEQYF. The CDR3 region has the DNA TGCGCCAGCAGCAGACAGAGACAGGGTTTGGGTGAGCAGTACTTC. The full variable domain, with the rest looked up from reference TRBV5-1 and TRBJ2-7, is KAGVTQTPRYLIKTRGQQVTLSCSPISGHRSVSWYQQTPGQGLQFLFEYFSETQRNKGNFPGRFSGRQFSNSRSEMNVSTLELGDSALYLCASSRQRQGLGEQYFGPGTRLTVT.

The chain couples TRBV5-1 to TRBJ2-1; 8 bases align to TRBD1. CDR1 is SGHRS and CDR2 is YFSETQ in the germline V gene. V lost 4 bases to trimming and J lost 5 bases; unmatched junction nucleotides: 5. The CDR3 is 14 residues long. The CDR3 bases are TGCGCCAGCAGCGCGGTCAGGGGGCACAATGAGCAGTTCTTC. Translation: CASSAVRGHNEQFF.

The chain recombines TRBV6-6 with TRBJ1-5; TRBD1 matches 8 bases. Germline lookup yields CDR1 MNHNY and CDR2 SVGAGI (reference sequence). CDR3 length: 15 amino acids. V lost 5 bases and J lost 6; bases outside the gene matches: 9. In DNA form, the CDR3 reads TGTGCCAGCAGTATGGACAGGGATGCGGCTCAGCCCCAGCATTTT. Encoded protein: CASSMDRDAAQPQHF.

The rearrangement joins TRBV2 to TRBJ2-2; 12 bases agree with TRBD2. Per germline, CDR1 SNHLY and CDR2 FYNNEI. V shed 5 bases, J shed 5 bases, and the junction held 3 bases outside the gene matches. The CDR3 extends over 15 amino acids. This CDR3 reads CASSRTSGVTGELFF. For the CDR3, the DNA is TGTGCCAGCAGTAGGACTAGCGGGGTAACCGGGGAGCTGTTTTTT.

The rearrangement uses TRBV6-1 and TRBJ1-1; D call uncertain. Germline assignment: CDR1 MNHNS and CDR2 SASEGT. The CDR3 totals 15 residues. With 8 bases removed from V and 0 bases from J, the gap between germline ends came to 16 bases. The CDR3 sequence: CASLKVRLMNTEAFF. The CDR3 DNA reads TGTGCCAGCTTGAAGGTGCGACTCATGAACACTGAAGCTTTCTTT.

This sequence joins TRBV4-3 and TRBJ2-7; TRBD2 agrees at 7 bases. Trimming at V came to 0 bases and at J to 3 bases, leaving 5 bases not matched to a gene. This CDR3 has 15 residues. Germline values: CDR1 LGHNA, CDR2 YSLEER. CDR3 sequence (DNA): TGCGCCAGCAGCCAAGATTCAAGCGGGATCTACGAGCAGTACTTC. Its translation is CASSQDSSGIYEQYF.

This chain connects TRBV10-3 to TRBJ1-4, with 8 bases matching TRBD1. With 8 bases clipped from V and 4 bases from J, the junction kept 9 bases outside the gene matches. The V gene's germline CDR1 is ENHRY and CDR2 SYGVKD. The CDR3 covers 15 residues. CDR3 coding DNA: TGTGCCATCCGGGAAGGACAGGGTGGTAATGAAAAACTGTTTTTT. Its translation: CAIREGQGGNEKLFF.

The genes are TRBV20-1 and TRBJ2-7; 7 bases agree with TRBD2. The CDR3 sequence is 11 residues long. In germline, CDR1 is DFQATT, CDR2 SNEGSKA (reference sequence). The V gene end was trimmed by 7 bases and the J gene end by 9 bases; junction bases not matched to a gene: 9. The CDR3 nucleotides are TGCAGTGAAAGGACTAGGAGTGGGCAGTACTTC. This translates into CSERTRSGQYF.

This rearrangement joins TRBV4-1 to TRBJ2-7; the match to TRBD1 covers 10 bases. The CDR3 is 16 residues long. J was trimmed by 3 bases and V by 4 bases; bases with no gene match: 9. Per germline, CDR1 MGHRA and CDR2 YSYEKL. The DNA for the CDR3 is TGCGCCAGCAGCCTCACACGGGACAGGGGATACTACGAGCAGTACTTC. Translation: CASSLTRDRGYYEQYF.

The chain couples TRBV4-2 to TRBJ2-5; perhaps TRBD2 as D (6 bases). CDR1 LGHNA and CDR2 YNFKEQ come from the germline V gene. There are 14 residues in the CDR3. The V and J ends lost 4 bases and 5 bases respectively, with 14 bases between them. Here the CDR3 DNA reads TGTGCCAGCAGCCCACAACTAGCAGACGAGACCCAGTACTTC. This codes for CASSPQLADETQYF.

The chain has TRBV12-2 and TRBJ1-5; the table assigns TRBD1, which was not confirmed against the DNA. TRBV12-2 is designated a pseudogene. The CDR3 loop spans 14 amino acids. The CDR3 DNA sequence: TGTGCAAGTCGAAAACAGCAGGGGATGCAGCCCCAGCATTTT. Encoded protein: CASRKQQGMQPQHF.

The chain uses TRBV19 and TRBJ1-4; the match to TRBD1 covers 7 bases. Per germline, CDR1 LNHDA and CDR2 SQIVND (reference sequence). V lost 3 bases, J lost 6 bases, and 1 base stayed unmatched. The CDR3 is made up of 13 amino acids. CDR3 sequence (DNA): TGTGCCAGTAGTATTGACAGGGATGAAAAACTGTTTTTT. It is translated as CASSIDRDEKLFF. Variable domain in full (rest from reference TRBV19 and TRBJ1-4): DGGITQSPKYLFRKEGQNVTLSCEQNLNHDAMYWYRQDPGQGLRLIYYSQIVNDFQKGDIAEGYSVSREKKESFPLTVTSAQKNPTAFYLCASSIDRDEKLFFGSGTQLSVL.

The rearrangement joins TRBV5-6 to TRBJ1-5; D may be TRBD1 (5 bases). Germline values: CDR1 SGHDT, CDR2 YYEEEE. Trimming left V 2 bases short and J 5 bases short, with 14 bases between. There are 15 residues in the CDR3. The CDR3 sequence: CASSFSGLRDQPQHF. CDR3 DNA: TGTGCCAGCAGCTTCTCGGGGCTGCGGGATCAGCCCCAGCATTTT.